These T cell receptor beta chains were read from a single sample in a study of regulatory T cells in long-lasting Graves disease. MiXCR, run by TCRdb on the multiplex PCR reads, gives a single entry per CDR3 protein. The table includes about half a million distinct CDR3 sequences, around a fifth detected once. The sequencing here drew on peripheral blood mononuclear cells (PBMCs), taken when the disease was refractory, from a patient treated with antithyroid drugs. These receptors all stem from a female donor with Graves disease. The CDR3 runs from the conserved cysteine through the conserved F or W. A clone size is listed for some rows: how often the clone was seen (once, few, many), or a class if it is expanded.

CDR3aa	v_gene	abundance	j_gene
CASSRGSSEAFF	TRBV6-1	many	TRBJ1-1
CASSVQGSHQPQHF	TRBV6-1	once	TRBJ1-5
CASSVQGQGDGKLFF	TRBV9	many	TRBJ1-4
CASSLRGGAGGIGQPQHF	TRBV28	many	TRBJ1-5
CASSREGDTEAFF	TRBV7-9	-	TRBJ1-1
CASRSGALENTEAFF	TRBV28	many	TRBJ1-1
CSPAGALRLSIMNTGELFF	TRBV20-1	once	TRBJ2-2
CASTPTGHYEQYF	TRBV12-3/TRBV12-4	many	TRBJ2-7
CASSLIPFRDRGAYEQYF	TRBV27	few	TRBJ2-7
CSAIPGGLNTEAFF	TRBV20-1	-	TRBJ1-1
CASSFGGPNTEAFF	TRBV27	many	TRBJ1-1
CASKVRGGTLPSGDTEAFF	TRBV11-2	many	TRBJ1-1